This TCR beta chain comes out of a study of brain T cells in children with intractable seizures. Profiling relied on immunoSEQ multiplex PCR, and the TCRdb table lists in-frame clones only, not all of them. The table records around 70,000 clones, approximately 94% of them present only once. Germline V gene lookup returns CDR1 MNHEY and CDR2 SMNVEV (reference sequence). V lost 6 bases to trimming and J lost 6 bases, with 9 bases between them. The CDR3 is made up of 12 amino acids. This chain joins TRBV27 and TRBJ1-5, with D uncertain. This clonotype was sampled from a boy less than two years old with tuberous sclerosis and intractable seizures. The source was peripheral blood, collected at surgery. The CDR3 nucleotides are TGTGCCAGCAGCGCGGTGGGTCAGCCCCAGCATTTT. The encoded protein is CASSAVGQPQHF.